A selection of T cell receptor beta chains follows, all from one sample in a study of CD8 T cells in ankylosing spondylitis. TCRdb itself ran the 5' RACE reads through MiXCR, one entry per CDR3 protein. The data contain 380,000 or so distinct CDR3 sequences, 20% to 25% of them seen just once; the ten biggest clones take up roughly 14%. Input material: blood, either unsorted or a sorted T cell fraction (not recorded which). The receptors were gathered from a male donor with ankylosing spondylitis or in good health (not recorded which). CDR3s include the opening cysteine and the closing phenylalanine or tryptophan.

v_gene	j_gene	CDR3aa
TRBV3-1	TRBJ1-1	CASSSPARARAEAFF
TRBV4-1	TRBJ1-6	CASSSQRDSPLHF
TRBV7-9	TRBJ2-1	CASSLAGTSFGNEQFF
TRBV6-4	TRBJ2-1	CASSDSMVRFGYNEQFF
TRBV4-2	TRBJ2-1	CASSDASSGGPSYNEQFF
TRBV12-3/TRBV12-4	TRBJ1-6	CASSAGTGYSPLHF
TRBV4-1	TRBJ2-7	CASSQAPIPSGGFEEQYF
TRBV12-3/TRBV12-4	TRBJ2-7	CASKLSIRAYEQYF
TRBV4-1	TRBJ2-7	CASSQQSGVDEQYF
TRBV20-1	TRBJ2-7	CSASLGTTYEQYF
TRBV11-2	TRBJ1-1	CASSLGGKYTEAFF
TRBV6-1	TRBJ2-1	CATGVSGVNEQFF
TRBV29-1	TRBJ2-1	CSVEAGASEPYNEQFF
TRBV5-1	TRBJ2-2	CASSSETFNYRAITGELFF
TRBV29-1	TRBJ2-2	CSVEDEAGRTGELFF
TRBV23-1	TRBJ2-3	CASSPPAGPPYF
TRBV11-2	TRBJ1-6	CASSATGQRNSPLHF
TRBV5-1	TRBJ2-7	CASSLGSNSYEQYF
TRBV7-9	TRBJ2-1	CASSFSVGGQFF
TRBV6-2/TRBV6-3	TRBJ2-2	CASSGLAGTAGELFF
TRBV29-1	TRBJ2-1	CSVEADRGAAYNEQFF
TRBV5-1	TRBJ2-3	CASSGVGAYTQYF
TRBV5-1	TRBJ2-2	CASSEWEQITGELFF
TRBV27	TRBJ2-7	CASSLSFPTSLYEQYF
TRBV29-1	TRBJ1-2	CSVDKRTEFYGYTF
TRBV4-1	TRBJ2-7	CASSFSGGAVEQYF
TRBV4-1	TRBJ1-1	CASSQVGLHTEAFF
TRBV29-1	TRBJ1-1	CSVPQESNTEAFF
TRBV6-2/TRBV6-3	TRBJ2-1	CASSYSDRYYNEQFF
TRBV10-3	TRBJ2-3	CAISESSGTTDTQYF
TRBV15	TRBJ1-2	CATSQEYGGYTF
TRBV28	TRBJ2-1	CASSLGGGPTGRSRGEQFF
TRBV5-1	TRBJ2-2	CASSLFGPRGTGELFF
TRBV13	TRBJ2-7	CASSLGAGTGTHEQYF
TRBV7-9	TRBJ2-3	CASRPGTSGGRDTQYF
TRBV6-1	TRBJ1-4	CASRIGMANEKLFF
TRBV29-1	TRBJ2-7	CSGQGNNEQYF
TRBV7-8	TRBJ2-1	CASSLVGGTYYNEQFF
TRBV7-9	TRBJ2-1	CASSPWTAEGEQFF
TRBV12-3/TRBV12-4	TRBJ2-7	CASTLTSGGQYEQYF
TRBV27	TRBJ1-2	CASSFSPGSYGYTF
TRBV11-2	TRBJ1-4	CASSEPGNNEKLFF
TRBV5-5	TRBJ2-7	CASRKTGLVEQYF
TRBV27	TRBJ1-5	CASSLGGVHPQHF
TRBV11-1	TRBJ2-2	CASSPGTGYGSNTGELFF
TRBV15	TRBJ2-7	CATSPPPFRAGDVYEQYF
TRBV27	TRBJ2-3	CASRTGLGVTDTQYF
TRBV21-1	TRBJ2-7	CASSIRASKGYEQYF
TRBV12-3/TRBV12-4	TRBJ2-1	CASNPLGGSDNEQFF
TRBV11-1	TRBJ2-1	CASSPLAGGPYNEQFF
TRBV19	TRBJ2-3	CASKSTFTDTQYF
TRBV27	TRBJ2-7	CASSLRGSVGYEQYF
TRBV4-1	TRBJ2-3	CASSQGGGGGSDTQYF
TRBV20-1	TRBJ2-5	CSARDLRASGGIQETQYF
TRBV4-2	TRBJ2-3	CASSHKSGDTDTQYF
TRBV28	TRBJ2-5	CASSPIAGAETQYF
TRBV27	TRBJ2-1	CASSPGTSGGKYNEQFF
TRBV19	TRBJ2-5	CASSTGQGAGETQYF
TRBV12-3/TRBV12-4	TRBJ2-1	CASSFETPLGNEQFF